This T cell receptor (beta chain) was identified in a study of blood T cell repertoires in COVID-19. Across the study: In each case, the material was cDNA or gDNA derived from T cells, B-cell-depleted T cells, or PBMCs.

Libraries were prepared by immunoSEQ multiplex PCR; TCRdb keeps only in-frame clonotypes and omits some of them. The table has around 70,000 clones, approximately 80% seen once. V lost 4 bases, J lost 4 bases, and 13 bases lay in between. Germline CDR1 is LGHDT and CDR2 is YNNKEL (reference sequence). This CDR3 spans 14 amino acids. V and J are TRBV3-1 (or the pseudogene TRBV3-2) and TRBJ1-1, with a tentative D call TRBD1 (6 bases). This TCR came from a man between 65 and 85 years old who had recovered from COVID-19. What was sequenced was peripheral blood. The CDR3 here is CASSPGEGGTEAFF. As DNA, the CDR3 is TGTGCCAGCAGCCCTGGGGAAGGGGGCACTGAAGCTTTCTTT.